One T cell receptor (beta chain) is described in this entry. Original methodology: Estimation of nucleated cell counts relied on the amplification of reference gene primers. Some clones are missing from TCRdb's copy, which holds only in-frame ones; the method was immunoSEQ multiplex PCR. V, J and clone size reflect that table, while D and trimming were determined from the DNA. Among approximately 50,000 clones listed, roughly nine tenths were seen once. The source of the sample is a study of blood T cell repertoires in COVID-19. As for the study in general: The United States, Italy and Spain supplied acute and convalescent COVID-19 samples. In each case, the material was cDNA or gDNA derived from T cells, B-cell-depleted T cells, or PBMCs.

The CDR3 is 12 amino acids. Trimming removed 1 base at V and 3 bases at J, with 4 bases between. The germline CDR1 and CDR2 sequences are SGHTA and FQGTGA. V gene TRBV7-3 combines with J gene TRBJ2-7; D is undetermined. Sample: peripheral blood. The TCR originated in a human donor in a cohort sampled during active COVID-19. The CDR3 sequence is CASSLNSYEQYF. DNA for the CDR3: TGTGCCAGCAGCTTAAATAGCTACGAGCAGTACTTC.